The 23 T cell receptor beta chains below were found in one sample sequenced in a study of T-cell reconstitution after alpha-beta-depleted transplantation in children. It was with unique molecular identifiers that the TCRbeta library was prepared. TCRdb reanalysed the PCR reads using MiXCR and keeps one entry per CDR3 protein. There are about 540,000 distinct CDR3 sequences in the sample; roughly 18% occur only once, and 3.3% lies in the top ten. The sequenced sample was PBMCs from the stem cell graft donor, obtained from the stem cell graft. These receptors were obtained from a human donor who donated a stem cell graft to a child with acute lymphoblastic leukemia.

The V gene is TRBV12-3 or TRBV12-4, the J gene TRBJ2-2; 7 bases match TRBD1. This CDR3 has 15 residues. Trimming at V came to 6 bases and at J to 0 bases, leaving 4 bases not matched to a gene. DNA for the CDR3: TGTGCCAGCAGCCAGCAGGGGGCGAACACCGGGGAGCTGTTTTTT. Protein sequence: CASSQQGANTGELFF.

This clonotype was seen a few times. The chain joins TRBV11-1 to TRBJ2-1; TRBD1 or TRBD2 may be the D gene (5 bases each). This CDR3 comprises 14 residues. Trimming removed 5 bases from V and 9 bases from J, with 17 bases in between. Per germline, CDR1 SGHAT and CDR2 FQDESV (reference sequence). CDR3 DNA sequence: TGTGCCAGCAGCCTCAACGAGGGGCTCAGTGAGCAGTTCTTC. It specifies CASSLNEGLSEQFF.

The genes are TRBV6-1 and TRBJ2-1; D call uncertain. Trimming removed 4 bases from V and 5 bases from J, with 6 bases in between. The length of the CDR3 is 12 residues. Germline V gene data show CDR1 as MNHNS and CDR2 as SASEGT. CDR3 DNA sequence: TGTGCCAGCAGTGCCACCCACAATGAGCAGTTCTTC. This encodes CASSATHNEQFF.

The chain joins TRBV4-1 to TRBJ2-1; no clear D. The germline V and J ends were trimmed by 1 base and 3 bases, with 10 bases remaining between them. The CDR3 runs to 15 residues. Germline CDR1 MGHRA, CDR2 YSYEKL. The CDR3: CASSQVGRIYNEQFF. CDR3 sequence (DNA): TGCGCCAGCAGCCAAGTTGGCCGGATCTACAATGAGCAGTTCTTC.

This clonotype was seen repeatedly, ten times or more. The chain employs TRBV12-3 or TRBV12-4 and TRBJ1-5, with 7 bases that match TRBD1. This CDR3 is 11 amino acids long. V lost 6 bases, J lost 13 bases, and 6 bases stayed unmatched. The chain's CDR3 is CASRRQGEQHF. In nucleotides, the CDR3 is TGTGCCAGCAGGAGACAGGGAGAACAGCATTTT.

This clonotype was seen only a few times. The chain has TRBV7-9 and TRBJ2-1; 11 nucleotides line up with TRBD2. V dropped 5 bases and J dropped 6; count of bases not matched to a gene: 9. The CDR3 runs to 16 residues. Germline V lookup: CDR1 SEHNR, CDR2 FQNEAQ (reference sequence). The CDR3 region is CASSLLTSGSRNEQFF. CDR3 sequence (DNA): TGTGCCAGCAGCCTCCTTACTAGCGGGAGCCGCAATGAGCAGTTCTTC.

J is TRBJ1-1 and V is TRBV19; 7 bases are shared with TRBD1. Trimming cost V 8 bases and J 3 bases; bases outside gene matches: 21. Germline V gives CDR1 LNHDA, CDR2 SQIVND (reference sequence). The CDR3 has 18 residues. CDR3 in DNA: TGTGCCAGTGAGAGGAAAGGTCGCAGGGGGTCTAGAGACACTGAAGCTTTCTTT. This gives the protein CASERKGRRGSRDTEAFF.

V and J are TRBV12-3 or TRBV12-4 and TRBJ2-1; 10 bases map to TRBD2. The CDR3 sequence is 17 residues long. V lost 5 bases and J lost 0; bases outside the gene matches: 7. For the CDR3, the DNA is TGTGCCAGCAGTGACTACGGACTAGCGGCCTCCTACAATGAGCAGTTCTTC. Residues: CASSDYGLAASYNEQFF.

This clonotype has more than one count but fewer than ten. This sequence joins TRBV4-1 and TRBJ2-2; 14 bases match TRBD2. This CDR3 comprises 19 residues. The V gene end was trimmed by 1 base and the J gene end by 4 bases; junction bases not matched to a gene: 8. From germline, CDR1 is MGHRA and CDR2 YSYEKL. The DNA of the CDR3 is TGCGCCAGCAGCCAAGGACTAGCGGGAGGGCCGCGAGGCACCGGGGAGCTGTTTTTT. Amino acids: CASSQGLAGGPRGTGELFF.

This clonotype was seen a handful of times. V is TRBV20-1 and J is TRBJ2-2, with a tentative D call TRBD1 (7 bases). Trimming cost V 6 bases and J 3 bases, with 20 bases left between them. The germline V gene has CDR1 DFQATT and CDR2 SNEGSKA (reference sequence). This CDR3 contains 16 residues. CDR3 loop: CSAPPEGRGYTGELFF. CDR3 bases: TGCAGTGCCCCACCGGAGGGCAGGGGGTACACCGGGGAGCTGTTTTTT.

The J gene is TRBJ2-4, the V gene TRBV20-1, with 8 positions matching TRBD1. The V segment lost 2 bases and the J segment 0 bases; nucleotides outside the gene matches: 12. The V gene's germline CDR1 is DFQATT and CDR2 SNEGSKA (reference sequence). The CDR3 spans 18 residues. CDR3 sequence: CSARSSIRTGLAKNIQYF. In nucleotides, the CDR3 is TGCAGTGCTAGATCCTCTATTCGGACAGGGCTAGCCAAAAACATTCAGTACTTC.

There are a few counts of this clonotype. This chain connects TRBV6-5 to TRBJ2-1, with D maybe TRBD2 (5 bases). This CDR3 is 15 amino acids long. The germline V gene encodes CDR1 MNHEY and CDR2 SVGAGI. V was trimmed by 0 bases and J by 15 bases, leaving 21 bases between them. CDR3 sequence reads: CASSYSGNTARLRFF. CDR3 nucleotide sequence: TGTGCCAGCAGTTACTCCGGGAATACGGCCCGATTAAGGTTCTTC.

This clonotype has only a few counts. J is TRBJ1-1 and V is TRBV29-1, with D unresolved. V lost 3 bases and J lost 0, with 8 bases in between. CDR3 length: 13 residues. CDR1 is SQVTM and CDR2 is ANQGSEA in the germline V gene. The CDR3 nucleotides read TGCAGCGTTGAGGCGCAGGTGAACACTGAAGCTTTCTTT. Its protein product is CSVEAQVNTEAFF.

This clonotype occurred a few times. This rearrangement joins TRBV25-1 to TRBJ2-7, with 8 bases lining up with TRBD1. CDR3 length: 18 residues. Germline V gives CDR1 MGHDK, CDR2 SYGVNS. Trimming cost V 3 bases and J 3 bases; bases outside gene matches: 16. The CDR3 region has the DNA TGTGCCAGCAGTGAGCGGACAGGGAGGATCGGCGGGTACTACGAGCAGTACTTC. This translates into CASSERTGRIGGYYEQYF.

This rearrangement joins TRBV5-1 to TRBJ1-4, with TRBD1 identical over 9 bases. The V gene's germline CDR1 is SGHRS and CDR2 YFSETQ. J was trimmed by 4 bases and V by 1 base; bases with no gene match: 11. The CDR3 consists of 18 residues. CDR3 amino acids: CASSLRLMTGGFNEKLFF. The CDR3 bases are TGCGCCAGCAGCTTGAGACTAATGACAGGGGGTTTTAATGAAAAACTGTTTTTT. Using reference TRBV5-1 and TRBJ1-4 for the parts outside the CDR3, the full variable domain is KAGVTQTPRYLIKTRGQQVTLSCSPISGHRSVSWYQQTPGQGLQFLFEYFSETQRNKGNFPGRFSGRQFSNSRSEMNVSTLELGDSALYLCASSLRLMTGGFNEKLFFGSGTQLSVL.

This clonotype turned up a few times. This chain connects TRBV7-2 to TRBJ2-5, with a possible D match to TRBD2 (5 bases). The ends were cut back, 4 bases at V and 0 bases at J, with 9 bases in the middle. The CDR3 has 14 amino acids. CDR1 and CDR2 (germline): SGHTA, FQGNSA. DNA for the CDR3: TGTGCCAGCAGCTACGGAGGTTACCAAGAGACCCAGTACTTC. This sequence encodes CASSYGGYQETQYF.

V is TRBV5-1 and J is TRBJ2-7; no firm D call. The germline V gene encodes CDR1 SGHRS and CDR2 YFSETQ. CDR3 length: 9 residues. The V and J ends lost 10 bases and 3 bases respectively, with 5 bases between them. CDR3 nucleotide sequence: TGCGCCGGGTACTACGAGCAGTACTTC. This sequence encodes CAGYYEQYF.

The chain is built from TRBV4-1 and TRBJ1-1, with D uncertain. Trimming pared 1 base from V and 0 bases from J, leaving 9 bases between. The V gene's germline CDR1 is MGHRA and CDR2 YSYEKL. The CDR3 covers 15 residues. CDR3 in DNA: TGCGCCAGCAGCCAAGGGGAGCTCATGAACACTGAAGCTTTCTTT. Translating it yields CASSQGELMNTEAFF.

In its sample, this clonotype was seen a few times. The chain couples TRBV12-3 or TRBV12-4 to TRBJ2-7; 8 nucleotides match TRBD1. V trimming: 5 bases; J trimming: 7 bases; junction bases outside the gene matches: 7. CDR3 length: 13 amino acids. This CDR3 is CASSPDDRGEQYF. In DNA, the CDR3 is TGTGCCAGCAGTCCAGATGACAGGGGAGAGCAGTACTTC.

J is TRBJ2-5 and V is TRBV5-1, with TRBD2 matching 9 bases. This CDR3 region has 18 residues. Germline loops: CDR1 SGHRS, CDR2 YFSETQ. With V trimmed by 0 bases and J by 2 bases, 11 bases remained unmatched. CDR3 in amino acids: CASSLENVLAGYQETQYF. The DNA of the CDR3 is TGCGCCAGCAGCTTGGAGAATGTGCTAGCGGGATATCAAGAGACCCAGTACTTC.

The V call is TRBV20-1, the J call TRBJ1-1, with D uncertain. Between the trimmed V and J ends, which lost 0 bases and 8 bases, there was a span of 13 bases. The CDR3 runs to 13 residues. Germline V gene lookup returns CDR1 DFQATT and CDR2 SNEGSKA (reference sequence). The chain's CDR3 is CSARDRSAIEAFF. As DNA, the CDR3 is TGCAGTGCTAGAGATCGGTCAGCAATAGAAGCTTTCTTT.

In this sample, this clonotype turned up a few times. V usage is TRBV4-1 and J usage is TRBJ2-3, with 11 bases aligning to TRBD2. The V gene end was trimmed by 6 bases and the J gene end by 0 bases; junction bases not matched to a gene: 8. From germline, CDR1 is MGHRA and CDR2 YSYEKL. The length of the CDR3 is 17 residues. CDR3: CASSRLGLAGSTDTQYF. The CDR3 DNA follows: TGCGCCAGCAGTCGCCTTGGACTAGCGGGCAGCACAGATACGCAGTATTTT.

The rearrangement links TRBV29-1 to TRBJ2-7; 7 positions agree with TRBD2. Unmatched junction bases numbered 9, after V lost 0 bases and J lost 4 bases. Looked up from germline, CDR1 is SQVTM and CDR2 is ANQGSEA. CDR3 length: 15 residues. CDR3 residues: CSVEDRGGRGYEQYF. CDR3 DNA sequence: TGCAGCGTTGAAGATCGTGGAGGGAGGGGTTACGAGCAGTACTTC.